These 21 T cell receptor beta chains were all obtained from the same sample, sequenced in a study of blood T cell repertoires in COVID-19. The method was immunoSEQ multiplex PCR; TCRdb's version includes in-frame clones alone and lacks a portion of them. The table includes about 140,000 clones, approximately 78% detected once. The sample consisted of PBMCs or T cells enriched from blood (not recorded which). These receptors all stem from a woman aged 50 to 60 who had recovered from COVID-19.

The chain combines TRBV28 with TRBJ1-4, with D perhaps matching TRBD1 (5 bases). V shed 5 bases and J shed 5 bases, with 21 bases lying between them. The CDR3 loop spans 17 amino acids. CDR1 and CDR2 (germline): MDHEN, SYDVKM. Here the CDR3 DNA reads TGTGCCAGCAGTCGCGGGACCCCCTTTGGGGTCAATGAAAAACTGTTTTTT. The encoded protein is CASSRGTPFGVNEKLFF. Complete variable domain (other parts from reference TRBV28 and TRBJ1-4): DVKVTQSSRYLVKRTGEKVFLECVQDMDHENMFWYRQDPGLGLRLIYFSYDVKMKEKGDIPEGYSVSREKKERFSLILESASTNQTSMYLCASSRGTPFGVNEKLFFGSGTQLSVL.

This rearrangement joins TRBV2 to TRBJ2-5; possibly TRBD1 for D (5 bases). This CDR3 has 13 amino acids. Germline CDR1 is SNHLY and CDR2 is FYNNEI. Trimming left V 4 bases short and J 5 bases short, with 11 bases between. The CDR3 here is CASSVGWGETQYF. The CDR3 DNA reads TGTGCCAGCAGTGTTGGGTGGGGCGAGACCCAGTACTTC.

The V and J genes are TRBV5-8 and TRBJ2-6; TRBD2 is a possible D gene (7 bases). Germline V lookup: CDR1 SGHTS, CDR2 YDEGEE. V was cut by 4 bases and J by 0 bases, with 17 bases left in between. This CDR3 has 18 amino acids. The CDR3 DNA reads as TGTGCCAGCAGCGCGAAAGGGGGGGGGCTCTCTGGGGCCAACGTCCTGACTTTC. Protein: CASSAKGGGLSGANVLTF.

This clone was seen a single time. The chain links TRBV27 to TRBJ1-5; 8 bases agree with TRBD1. Germline CDR1 reads MNHEY; CDR2 reads SMNVEV (reference sequence). The CDR3 consists of 16 residues. V trimming: 2 bases; J trimming: 2 bases; junction bases outside the gene matches: 5. CDR3: CASSLSGQGRNQPQHF. CDR3 DNA: TGTGCCAGCAGTTTAAGCGGACAGGGACGCAATCAGCCCCAGCATTTT.

CDR3 coding DNA: TGTGCCAGCTCACCTCAGGAGACCCAGTACTTC. Translated: CASSPQETQYF. The chain couples TRBV18 to TRBJ2-5, with D unresolved. Germline CDR1 KGHSH, CDR2 LQKENI. V was shortened by 3 bases and J by 5 bases, with 4 bases between the two germline ends. CDR3 length: 11 residues.

The chain uses TRBV2 and TRBJ2-2, with D perhaps TRBD2 (8 bases). The ends were cut back, 11 bases at V and 7 bases at J, with 26 bases in the middle. This CDR3 is built from 16 residues. The germline gives CDR1 SNHLY, CDR2 FYNNEI. The CDR3 DNA reads as TGTGCCCGCGGCGGGGGGTGGGACAGCCGTTTCGGGGAGCTGTTTTTT. The encoded protein is CARGGGWDSRFGELFF.

The rearrangement links TRBV7-2 to TRBJ2-7; D is perhaps TRBD1 (6 bases). V was trimmed by 5 bases and J by 4 bases, leaving 15 bases between them. CDR1 is SGHTA and CDR2 is FQGNSA in the germline V gene. The length of the CDR3 is 14 residues. The CDR3: CASSGRTEVYEQYF. Written as DNA, the CDR3 is TGTGCCAGCAGCGGGCGGACAGAGGTGTACGAGCAGTACTTC.

The J gene is TRBJ1-1, the V gene TRBV4-2, with 9 bases lining up with TRBD1. Trimming cost V 5 bases and J 1 base; bases outside gene matches: 5. Germline V CDR1 and CDR2: LGHNA, YNFKEQ. This CDR3 has 15 residues. The CDR3 DNA follows: TGTGCCAGCAGCATACAGGGGGCGGGGAACACTGAAGCTTTCTTT. It specifies CASSIQGAGNTEAFF.

The chain has TRBV19 and TRBJ1-1, with a weak D call TRBD1 (5 bases). The CDR3 extends over 13 amino acids. Germline V gives CDR1 LNHDA, CDR2 SQIVND (reference sequence). The ends were cut back, 5 bases at V and 4 bases at J, with 11 bases in the middle. CDR3 bases: TGTGCCAGTAGTCCACGTGGGGCCACTGAAGCTTTCTTT. Translation: CASSPRGATEAFF.

The gene calls are TRBV27 and TRBJ2-5; 9 positions agree with TRBD2. The CDR3 is 18 amino acids. Germline V gene sequence: CDR1 MNHEY, CDR2 SMNVEV (reference sequence). Losses at the gene ends were 9 bases for V and 4 bases for J; bases not matched to a gene: 21. CDR3 DNA: TGTGCCAGTCTGAGGATGGCGGGGGGGACAATGGGAGGAGAGACCCAGTACTTC. This gives the protein CASLRMAGGTMGGETQYF.

This rearrangement joins TRBV2 to TRBJ2-3; TRBD1 is a possible D gene (6 bases). The germline CDR1 and CDR2 sequences are SNHLY and FYNNEI. Trimming stripped 1 base from V and 0 bases from J, with 14 bases between. This CDR3 region has 17 residues. The CDR3 DNA is TGTGCCAGCAGTGAAGGGAAAGTAAGGGGGAGCACAGATACGCAGTATTTT. Amino acids: CASSEGKVRGSTDTQYF.

The rearrangement uses TRBV7-3 and TRBJ2-5; 8 bases are a match to TRBD1. The CDR3 loop spans 13 amino acids. Germline CDR1 is SGHTA and CDR2 is FQGTGA. V lost 4 bases, J lost 4 bases, and 2 bases stayed unmatched. CDR3 nucleotides: TGTGCCAGCAGCTCCGACAGGGGAGAGACCCAGTACTTC. Protein sequence: CASSSDRGETQYF.

This clone was seen a few times. This chain links TRBV6-5 with TRBJ2-7; TRBD1 might be the D (6 bases). Trimming removed 11 bases from V and 3 bases from J, with 11 bases in between. This CDR3 is 11 amino acids long. In germline, CDR1 is MNHEY, CDR2 SVGAGI. CDR3 sequence: CAVTGSYEQYV. CDR3 bases: TGTGCCGTTACAGGGAGCTACGAGCAGTACGTC.

CDR3 DNA: TGCAGCGTTGTGGGCAAAGAAGAGACCCAGTACTTC. Its protein product is CSVVGKEETQYF. The rearrangement links TRBV29-1 to TRBJ2-5; D unresolved. Germline CDR1 reads SQVTM; CDR2 reads ANQGSEA. The CDR3 loop spans 12 amino acids. V dropped 4 bases and J dropped 3 bases, with 9 bases sitting between them.

The chain couples TRBV5-4 to TRBJ1-6; D possibly corresponds to TRBD1 (6 bases). The CDR3 sequence is 14 residues long. V was trimmed by 7 bases and J by 10 bases, leaving 18 bases between them. Germline lookup yields CDR1 SGHNT and CDR2 YYREEE (reference sequence). The chain's CDR3 is CASHQGGGRSPLHF. The CDR3 region has the DNA TGTGCCAGCCACCAAGGCGGGGGGCGATCACCCCTCCACTTT.

The chain is built from TRBV3-1 (or the pseudogene TRBV3-2) and TRBJ2-1; 12 bases are a match to TRBD2. Germline V lookup: CDR1 LGHDT, CDR2 YNNKEL (reference sequence). The CDR3 sequence is 14 residues long. Trimming at V came to 4 bases and at J to 6 bases, leaving 1 base not matched to a gene. CDR3 sequence reads: CASSPSGGANEQFF. The CDR3 coding sequence is TGTGCCAGCAGCCCTAGCGGGGGGGCCAATGAGCAGTTCTTC.

The chain carries TRBV5-1 and TRBJ2-7, with D maybe TRBD2 (5 bases). Looked up from germline, CDR1 is SGHRS and CDR2 is YFSETQ. Trimming removed 3 bases at V and 1 base at J, with 14 bases between. This CDR3 comprises 15 residues. The CDR3 protein is CASSSTRGSSYEQYV. For the CDR3, the DNA is TGCGCCAGCAGCTCCACGCGAGGGTCGTCCTACGAGCAGTACGTC.

The chain couples TRBV28 to TRBJ2-6; the match to TRBD1 covers 7 bases. The CDR3 extends over 22 amino acids. Germline V gene data show CDR1 as MDHEN and CDR2 as SYDVKM. J gave up 5 bases and V 4 bases, and 26 bases lay outside the gene matches. CDR3 region: CASSSLEIGTDLFPSRANVLTF. In DNA form, the CDR3 reads TGTGCCAGCAGTTCTCTGGAGATCGGGACAGATTTGTTTCCTTCCCGGGCCAACGTCCTGACTTTC.

Remarks on this clone: The same CDR3 also results from other DNA sequences found in this sample. V gene TRBV18 combines with J gene TRBJ1-1; possibly TRBD1 for D (6 bases). Between the trimmed V and J ends, which lost 6 bases and 5 bases, there was a span of 16 bases. CDR1 is KGHSH and CDR2 is LQKENI in the germline V gene. This CDR3 spans 14 amino acids. CDR3 loop: CASSPRAGETEAFF. CDR3 coding DNA: TGTGCCAGCTCCCCCCGGGCAGGGGAGACTGAAGCTTTCTTT.

The J gene is TRBJ2-1, the V gene TRBV6-5, with a tentative D call TRBD1 (6 bases). Germline values: CDR1 MNHEY, CDR2 SVGAGI. The CDR3 loop spans 16 amino acids. V dropped 2 bases and J dropped 0 bases, with 11 bases sitting between them. The CDR3 spells CASSYTSGVSYNEQFF. The CDR3 coding sequence is TGTGCCAGCAGTTACACCTCAGGGGTCTCCTACAATGAGCAGTTCTTC.

This clone was seen once. The chain combines TRBV7-9 with TRBJ1-5; D might be TRBD1 (5 bases). In germline, CDR1 is SEHNR, CDR2 FQNEAQ (reference sequence). V lost 5 bases, J lost 0 bases, and 11 bases lay in between. The CDR3 loop spans 15 amino acids. The CDR3 DNA follows: TGTGCCAGCAGCCGCGACAGCTATAGCAATCAGCCCCAGCATTTT. It specifies CASSRDSYSNQPQHF.